The TCR beta chain described here comes from a study of T-cell memory formation after mild COVID-19 (dated by TCRdb to about 2021). Study-wide context: Most TCR sequence clusters were specific to one of the two donors. In a couple of donors, T-cell clones that expanded and contracted after mild COVID-19 were tracked by sequencing TCRalpha and TCRbeta repertoires over time. Two young, previously healthy adult volunteers made up the cohort, one male and one female.

The run used an Illumina NovaSeq 6000. TCRalpha and TCRbeta cDNA libraries were built by 5'RACE with constant-segment primers, adding sample barcodes and unique molecular identifiers. RNA was extracted from every sample with Trizol reagent. The libraries were amplified in two PCR steps, and the second step added a second sample barcode and Illumina TruSeq adapters. Libraries were sequenced on an Illumina NovaSeq with 2 x 150 bp paired-end reads. Processing in the source paper ran as follows. Reads were demultiplexed and collapsed into UMI-guided consensus sequences with migec v1.2.7. Using mixcr v2.1.11, the UMI consensuses were aligned to TRA and TRB V and J templates and assembled into clonotypes. A clonotype was counted as expanded or contracted only when both edgeR and NoisET called the clonotype significant, with the noise models trained on biological replicates. For edgeR calls, a false discovery rate-adjusted p below 0.01 and a log2 fold-change threshold of 1 were applied. As an exploratory analysis of dynamics, max-normalized trajectories of the 1000 most abundant clonotypes were examined with PCA combined with hierarchical clustering. Separately sequenced CD4+ and CD8+ repertoires were used to assign a CD4 or CD8 phenotype to each responding clone. Using fastp at Q25 and MiXCR, TCRdb reprocessed the public reads and kept productive beta chains. CDR3 protein sequences are deduplicated, and each keeps its most common genes and DNA. It is TCRdb's table, rather than the study itself, that gives the V and J calls and clone size. The sample contains about 400,000 distinct CDR3 sequences, less than 25% of them found a single time. Under 15% of the sample is taken by the ten largest.

This clonotype was observed a handful of times. Its antigen target is currently unknown. Base-call qualities are not available, and no considerably larger clone is one nucleotide away. Overall study results and their limits: Clones that contracted from day 15 to 85 showed balanced CD4/CD8 phenotypes, whereas a second wave of clones that expanded from day 15 to 37 leaned towards CD4+. The detection of some responding clones in pre-infection memory suggests that pre-existing cross-reactive memory T cells joined the SARS-CoV-2 response. Contracting CD4+ clones turned up mainly in the CM and EM memory subsets, whereas EMRA was where CD8+ clones were enriched. Only a couple of mild cases were covered by the study, and larger cohorts that include severe cases with pre-infection samples were considered necessary. SARS-CoV-2 specificity of the second-wave clones peaking on day 37 was not confirmed.

Ficoll-Paque density gradient centrifugation was the method used to isolate PBMCs. The CDR3, from cysteine to phenylalanine, totals 17 residues. Only the CDR3 DNA stays, 51 bases, in frame from base 1. After removal of 4 bases from V and 0 bases from J, the junction retains 6 bases not matched to a gene. As encoded in the germline V gene (reference sequence), CDR1 is MNHNY while CDR2 is SVGAGI. Sequenced input: PBMCs or a T cell subset sorted from them (not recorded which). The sequence came from an adult woman who had mild COVID-19 (a few samples of this study predate the infection). The sample titles of this study are shuffled in the database, so cell type and time point are left out; the donor was told from shared clones. The chain links TRBV6-6 with TRBJ1-5; 10 bases in the middle match TRBD1. The CDR3 in this case is CASSLGQGRYSNQPQHF. The DNA sequence is as follows: TGTGCCAGCAGTTTGGGACAGGGGAGATATAGCAATCAGCCCCAGCATTTT.